The present entry profiles one T cell receptor (beta chain) with its context. Its specificity is unknown. The sample comes from a study of T cell repertoires in cytomegalovirus infection. TCRdb used MiXCR to reprocess the reads, holding one entry per CDR3 protein. The repertoire holds under 450,000 distinct CDR3 sequences, approximately 35% seen once, with 13% in the top ten. J lost 3 bases, V lost 1 base, and 5 bases had no gene match. There are 17 residues in the CDR3. CDR1 SGHTA and CDR2 FQGNSA come from the germline V gene. This material consisted of cultured PBMCs, taken from culture after CMV antigen stimulation. The rearrangement links TRBV7-2 to TRBJ2-7; 14 nucleotides line up with TRBD2. The TCR was taken from a human donor in good health (CMV status not recorded). Some clones in this sample may be carry-over from other donors' samples. The chain's CDR3 is CASSLVAGTSGSYEQYF. The CDR3 DNA follows: TGTGCCAGCAGCTTAGTGGCCGGGACTAGCGGGAGCTACGAGCAGTACTTC.